This is a list of T cell receptor beta chains from one sample in a study of beta chain features in type 1 diabetes. TCRdb's copy holds only in-frame clones and misses some; the assay was immunoSEQ multiplex PCR. This sample has 200,000 to 250,000 clones, with 68% found just once. The sample was naive CD4+ T cells from blood. The origin of the receptors is a man younger than 45 in good health. The CDR3 runs from the conserved cysteine through the conserved F or W. Each record gives: V gene, J gene, clone size, D gene, CDR3 length, CDR3 protein, CDR3 DNA. The D gene is left open where the match is weak. Rows may omit the clone size; those that give it use once, few, many or a size class.

v_gene: TRBV14; j_gene: TRBJ2-1; abundance: NA; d_gene: NA; len: 13; CDR3aa: CASSQDPRIRCFF; CDR3nt: TGTGCCAGCAGCCAAGACCCGAGGATAAGGTGCTTCTTC
v_gene: TRBV2; j_gene: TRBJ2-1; abundance: NA; d_gene: NA; len: 11; CDR3aa: CASREYNEQFF; CDR3nt: TGTGCCAGCAGGGAGTACAATGAGCAGTTCTTC
v_gene: TRBV7-2; j_gene: TRBJ1-5; abundance: once; d_gene: NA; len: 12; CDR3aa: CASSPQAQPQHF; CDR3nt: TGTGCCAGCAGCCCCCAAGCGCAGCCCCAGCATTTT
v_gene: TRBV29-1; j_gene: TRBJ2-7; abundance: NA; d_gene: NA; len: 10; CDR3aa: CSVGEYAQYF; CDR3nt: TGCAGCGTTGGAGAGTACGCGCAGTACTTC
v_gene: TRBV5-1; j_gene: TRBJ2-3; abundance: NA; d_gene: NA; len: 13; CDR3aa: CASSPLPGDTQYF; CDR3nt: TGCGCCAGCAGCCCTTTGCCTGGCGATACGCAGTATTTT
v_gene: TRBV5-1; j_gene: TRBJ2-3; abundance: NA; d_gene: TRBD2; len: 16; CDR3aa: CASSLSGRLSTDTQYF; CDR3nt: TGCGCCAGCAGCCTGAGCGGGAGACTCAGCACAGATACGCAGTATTTT
v_gene: TRBV30; j_gene: TRBJ2-3; abundance: NA; d_gene: NA; len: 15; CDR3aa: CAAQIGPGSTDTQYF; CDR3nt: TGTGCCGCCCAGATAGGCCCGGGTAGCACAGATACGCAGTATTTT
v_gene: TRBV7-9; j_gene: TRBJ2-7; abundance: NA; d_gene: NA; len: 14; CDR3aa: CASSLALHTYEQYF; CDR3nt: TGTGCCAGCAGCTTGGCGCTTCATACCTACGAGCAGTACTTC
v_gene: TRBV27; j_gene: TRBJ2-7; abundance: NA; d_gene: NA; len: 14; CDR3aa: CAKPITQSTYEQYF; CDR3nt: TGTGCTAAACCAATAACGCAATCTACCTACGAGCAGTACTTC
v_gene: TRBV29-1; j_gene: TRBJ2-3; abundance: NA; d_gene: TRBD1; len: 13; CDR3aa: CSALRQGEYTQYF; CDR3nt: TGCAGCGCCCTTCGACAGGGGGAGTATACGCAGTATTTT
v_gene: TRBV9; j_gene: TRBJ2-7; abundance: NA; d_gene: NA; len: 12; CDR3aa: CASSVGIGEQYF; CDR3nt: TGTGCCAGCAGCGTAGGGATCGGAGAGCAGTACTTC
v_gene: TRBV7-2; j_gene: TRBJ1-6; abundance: few; d_gene: TRBD1; len: 15; CDR3aa: CASSYQGQFNSPLHF; CDR3nt: TGTGCCAGCAGCTACCAGGGACAGTTCAATTCACCCCTCCACTTT
v_gene: TRBV29-1; j_gene: TRBJ1-6; abundance: NA; d_gene: TRBD1; len: 13; CDR3aa: CSARGQGNSPLHF; CDR3nt: TGCAGCGCCCGGGGACAGGGGAATTCACCCCTCCACTTT
v_gene: TRBV9; j_gene: TRBJ2-1; abundance: NA; d_gene: NA; len: 14; CDR3aa: CASSAALLYNEQFF; CDR3nt: TGTGCCAGCAGCGCGGCCTTGCTTTACAATGAGCAGTTCTTC
v_gene: TRBV6-5; j_gene: TRBJ2-1; abundance: NA; d_gene: NA; len: 13; CDR3aa: CASSRDKGYEQFF; CDR3nt: TGTGCCAGCAGCCGGGACAAGGGCTATGAGCAGTTCTTC
v_gene: TRBV28; j_gene: TRBJ2-7; abundance: NA; d_gene: NA; len: 12; CDR3aa: CAPTEGCDEQYF; CDR3nt: TGTGCCCCGACCGAGGGCTGTGACGAGCAGTACTTC
v_gene: TRBV9; j_gene: TRBJ2-1; abundance: few; d_gene: TRBD2; len: 16; CDR3aa: CASSALAGVSGWEQFF; CDR3nt: TGTGCCAGCAGCGCTCTAGCGGGAGTTAGCGGTTGGGAGCAGTTCTTC
v_gene: TRBV30; j_gene: TRBJ1-5; abundance: NA; d_gene: NA; len: 12; CDR3aa: CAWSGVNQPQHF; CDR3nt: TGTGCCTGGAGCGGGGTCAATCAGCCCCAGCATTTT
v_gene: TRBV27; j_gene: TRBJ2-4; abundance: NA; d_gene: NA; len: 15; CDR3aa: CASSRAALAKNIQYF; CDR3nt: TGTGCCAGCAGTCGGGCGGCGCTAGCCAAAAACATTCAGTACTTC
v_gene: TRBV10-3; j_gene: TRBJ2-1; abundance: NA; d_gene: TRBD2; len: 15; CDR3aa: CAISGSIAGVYEQFF; CDR3nt: TGTGCCATCAGTGGGTCGATAGCGGGAGTGTATGAGCAGTTCTTC
v_gene: TRBV7-2; j_gene: TRBJ1-5; abundance: NA; d_gene: NA; len: 12; CDR3aa: CASSFNHQPQHF; CDR3nt: TGTGCCAGCAGCTTCAATCATCAGCCCCAGCATTTT
v_gene: TRBV25-1; j_gene: TRBJ1-1; abundance: few; d_gene: NA; len: 14; CDR3aa: CASRSLGTNTEAFF; CDR3nt: TGTGCCAGCAGGTCCCTGGGTACGAACACTGAAGCTTTCTTT
v_gene: TRBV28; j_gene: TRBJ1-2; abundance: NA; d_gene: TRBD1; len: 11; CDR3aa: CASGTAYGYTF; CDR3nt: TGTGCCAGCGGGACAGCTTATGGCTACACCTTC
v_gene: TRBV29-1; j_gene: TRBJ1-1; abundance: NA; d_gene: NA; len: 12; CDR3aa: CSVLTVNTEAFF; CDR3nt: TGCAGCGTACTGACAGTAAACACTGAAGCTTTCTTT
v_gene: TRBV4-3; j_gene: TRBJ2-1; abundance: NA; d_gene: NA; len: 15; CDR3aa: CASSHQGLGVDEQFF; CDR3nt: TGCGCCAGCAGCCACCAGGGGTTGGGAGTGGATGAGCAGTTCTTC
v_gene: TRBV23-1; j_gene: TRBJ2-5; abundance: NA; d_gene: TRBD1; len: 12; CDR3aa: CASEGTGKDQYF; CDR3nt: TGCGCCAGCGAAGGGACAGGGAAAGACCAGTACTTC
v_gene: TRBV6-5; j_gene: TRBJ2-3; abundance: NA; d_gene: TRBD1; len: 13; CDR3aa: CASRDRGTDTQYF; CDR3nt: TGTGCCAGCAGGGACAGGGGAACAGATACGCAGTATTTT
v_gene: TRBV7-2; j_gene: TRBJ1-6; abundance: NA; d_gene: TRBD1; len: 13; CDR3aa: CASGTDRGSPLHF; CDR3nt: TGTGCCAGCGGAACGGACAGGGGTTCACCCCTCCACTTT
v_gene: TRBV5-4; j_gene: TRBJ2-5; abundance: NA; d_gene: TRBD1; len: 13; CDR3aa: CASSSDREETQYF; CDR3nt: TGTGCCAGCAGTTCGGACAGGGAAGAGACCCAGTACTTC
v_gene: TRBV19; j_gene: TRBJ2-1; abundance: NA; d_gene: NA; len: 14; CDR3aa: CASSTLNGYNEQFF; CDR3nt: TGTGCCAGTAGTACCCTTAACGGGTACAATGAGCAGTTCTTC
v_gene: TRBV29-1; j_gene: TRBJ2-3; abundance: NA; d_gene: TRBD1; len: 12; CDR3aa: CSVGTGVDTQYF; CDR3nt: TGCAGCGTTGGGACAGGAGTAGATACGCAGTATTTT
v_gene: TRBV4-1; j_gene: TRBJ2-1; abundance: NA; d_gene: NA; len: 14; CDR3aa: CASSQPLGGYEQFF; CDR3nt: TGCGCCAGCAGCCAGCCTTTAGGGGGATACGAGCAGTTCTTC
v_gene: TRBV9; j_gene: TRBJ2-2; abundance: NA; d_gene: NA; len: 15; CDR3aa: CASSAGTVNTGELFF; CDR3nt: TGTGCCAGCAGCGCGGGGACCGTCAACACCGGGGAGCTGTTTTTT
v_gene: TRBV23-1; j_gene: TRBJ1-1; abundance: once; d_gene: TRBD1; len: 19; CDR3aa: CASSHPNRGEISSNTEAFF; CDR3nt: TGCGCCAGCAGTCATCCTAACAGGGGGGAGATATCGTCCAACACTGAAGCTTTCTTT
v_gene: TRBV4-1; j_gene: TRBJ2-1; abundance: NA; d_gene: NA; len: 16; CDR3aa: CASSPGGGRSYNEQFF; CDR3nt: TGCGCCAGCAGCCCAGGAGGGGGGAGGTCCTACAATGAGCAGTTCTTC
v_gene: TRBV15; j_gene: TRBJ2-3; abundance: NA; d_gene: TRBD2; len: 16; CDR3aa: CAAGKLAGARTDTQYF; CDR3nt: TGTGCGGCGGGGAAGCTAGCGGGGGCGCGCACAGATACGCAGTATTTT